These 28 T cell receptor beta chains came from one sample sequenced in a study of blood T cell repertoires in COVID-19. Assay used: immunoSEQ multiplex PCR; TCRdb lists only in-frame clones, some missing. The sample lists fewer than 300,000 clones; around nine tenths were seen once. Sequenced sample: peripheral blood. These receptors all come from a man aged 40-55 years who had recovered from COVID-19.

This sequence joins TRBV28 and TRBJ2-1, with 7 bases matching TRBD1. This CDR3 region has 12 residues. The J segment lost 3 bases and the V segment lost 10 bases, leaving 3 bases of the junction unmatched. Per the germline V gene, CDR1 is MDHEN and CDR2 is SYDVKM. CDR3 sequence: CATGDSYNEQFF. CDR3 in DNA: TGTGCCACTGGGGACAGCTACAATGAGCAGTTCTTC.

CDR3 sequence (DNA): TGTGCCAGCAGCTTGGACAGGGCCATCCACGAGCAGTACTTC. Protein product: CASSLDRAIHEQYF. This chain connects TRBV5-4 to TRBJ2-7; maybe TRBD1 (6 bases). Between the trimmed V and J ends, which lost 0 bases and 5 bases, there was a span of 12 bases. The CDR3 loop spans 14 amino acids. Germline assignment: CDR1 SGHNT and CDR2 YYREEE (reference sequence).

A single count supports this clone. CDR3 nucleotide sequence: TGCGCCAGCAGCCAAGACGCCCTAGCGGGGCCTGGCAATGAGCAGTTCTTC. As protein: CASSQDALAGPGNEQFF. The chain carries TRBV4-3 and TRBJ2-1; 9 bases align to TRBD2. This CDR3 is 17 amino acids long. Germline loops: CDR1 LGHNA, CDR2 YSLEER. V shed 0 bases, J shed 6 bases, and the junction held 9 bases outside the gene matches.

The chain employs TRBV27 and TRBJ2-3; 11 positions agree with TRBD2. V gave up 6 bases and J gave up 6 bases; unmatched junction bases: 2. The CDR3 runs to 13 residues. Germline V CDR1 and CDR2: MNHEY, SMNVEV (reference sequence). The CDR3 DNA reads TGTGCCAGCAGGACTAGCGGGACGGATACGCAGTATTTT. Translating gives CASRTSGTDTQYF.

This clone was seen a single time. The chain recombines TRBV9 with TRBJ1-2, with D tentatively TRBD1 (6 bases). V was cut by 3 bases and J by 4 bases, with 16 bases left in between. The CDR3 has 15 amino acids. Germline loops: CDR1 SGDLS, CDR2 YYNGEE. CDR3 sequence: CASSDRQAFGYGYTF. CDR3 nucleotides: TGTGCCAGCAGCGACAGACAGGCCTTTGGCTATGGCTACACCTTC. Looking up the rest from reference TRBV9 and TRBJ1-2 gives the full variable domain: DSGVTQTPKHLITATGQRVTLRCSPRSGDLSVYWYQQSLDQGLQFLIQYYNGEERAKGNILERFSAQQFPDLHSELNLSSLELGDSALYFCASSDRQAFGYGYTFGSGTRLTVV.

The V gene is TRBV5-6, the J gene TRBJ2-5; D ambiguous. CDR1 is SGHDT, CDR2 YYEEEE, per germline. The CDR3 spans 14 residues. The V end lost 1 base, the J end lost 2 bases, and 9 bases lay between the germline ends. The CDR3, as DNA: TGTGCCAGCAGCTTGCTATACGGGCAAGAGACCCAGTACTTC. Translating it yields CASSLLYGQETQYF. Complete variable domain (other parts from reference TRBV5-6 and TRBJ2-5): DAGVTQSPTHLIKTRGQQVTLRCSPKSGHDTVSWYQQALGQGPQFIFQYYEEEERQRGNFPDRFSGHQFPNYSSELNVNALLLGDSALYLCASSLLYGQETQYFGPGTRLLVL.

This chain uses TRBV10-3 with TRBJ1-1, with a weak D call TRBD1 (5 bases). This CDR3 is 14 amino acids long. CDR1 is ENHRY and CDR2 is SYGVKD in the germline V gene. Trimming took 5 bases from V and 1 from J, leaving 11 bases between them. The CDR3, as DNA: TGTGCCATCAGTCCCTTGGGGCCGAACACTGAAGCTTTCTTT. Protein sequence: CAISPLGPNTEAFF.

This chain connects TRBV18 to TRBJ1-2, with a weak D call TRBD1 (6 bases). CDR1 and CDR2 (germline): KGHSH, LQKENI. The CDR3 covers 16 residues. Trimming left V 3 bases short and J 1 base short, with 15 bases between. The DNA for the CDR3 is TGTGCCAGCTCACCTACTCCGGGACAAGTTAACTATGGCTACACCTTC. It is translated as CASSPTPGQVNYGYTF.

CDR3 sequence: CASSTGQNNQPQHF. In nucleotides, the CDR3 is TGTGCCAGCAGCACGGGACAGAACAATCAGCCCCAGCATTTT. The rearrangement uses TRBV5-6 and TRBJ1-5; 7 bases line up with TRBD1. Losses at the gene ends were 4 bases for V and 3 bases for J; bases not matched to a gene: 4. Per germline, CDR1 SGHDT and CDR2 YYEEEE. This CDR3 region has 14 residues.

The rearrangement uses TRBV28 and TRBJ2-7; D might be TRBD2 (5 bases). V was cut by 9 bases and J by 1 base, with 16 bases left in between. CDR3 size: 14 residues. Germline loops: CDR1 MDHEN, CDR2 SYDVKM. CDR3 amino acids: CASTGRRGSYEQYF. The CDR3 nucleotides read TGTGCCAGTACTGGGCGGCGCGGGTCCTACGAGCAGTACTTC.

This sequence joins TRBV9 and TRBJ2-1; D possibly corresponds to TRBD1 (5 bases). CDR1 and CDR2 from the germline V gene are SGDLS and YYNGEE. This CDR3 has 13 residues. Trimming took 2 bases from V and 4 from J, leaving 7 bases between them. This chain's CDR3 is CASSVGHYNEQFF. DNA of the CDR3: TGTGCCAGCAGCGTGGGGCATTACAATGAGCAGTTCTTC.

The chain recombines TRBV6-6 with TRBJ1-2, with 8 bases aligning to TRBD1. The CDR3 totals 17 residues. Per the germline V gene, CDR1 is MNHNY and CDR2 is SVGAGI (reference sequence). Trimming took 5 bases from V and 0 from J; bases not matched to a gene: 11. Here the CDR3 DNA reads TGTGCCAGCAGTCCTTGGGCAGGGGGCTCGGCTAACTATGGCTACACCTTC. It translates to CASSPWAGGSANYGYTF.

This sequence joins TRBV4-2 and TRBJ2-7, with 7 bases that match TRBD1. The CDR3 runs 16 residues. Germline V gives CDR1 LGHNA, CDR2 YNFKEQ. J was trimmed by 3 bases and V by 0 bases; bases with no gene match: 8. As DNA, the CDR3 is TGTGCCAGCAGCCAAGATCGAGGGACAGTAGGCTACGAGCAGTACTTC. Its translation is CASSQDRGTVGYEQYF.

CDR3 residues: CASSSLAGRSNTGELFF. CDR3 DNA sequence: TGTGCCAGCAGCAGCTTAGCGGGTCGGTCGAACACCGGGGAGCTGTTTTTT. This chain uses TRBV7-3 with TRBJ2-2, with 7 bases lining up with TRBD2. Germline CDR1 and CDR2: SGHTA and FQGTGA. This CDR3 is 17 amino acids long. The ends lost 5 bases at V and 0 bases at J; junction bases unmatched: 9.

This chain uses TRBV5-1 with TRBJ1-2; D ambiguous. Trimming removed 4 bases at V and 5 bases at J, with 15 bases between. The CDR3 covers 14 residues. Germline V CDR1 and CDR2: SGHRS, YFSETQ. Written as DNA, the CDR3 is TGCGCCAGCAGCCCCAAGGCGGAGAATTATGGCTACACCTTC. Its translation: CASSPKAENYGYTF.

There are a few counts of this clone. The gene calls are TRBV7-9 and TRBJ2-7, with 10 bases fitting TRBD1. Germline trimming cut 4 bases from V and 1 base from J; bases unmatched to any gene: 7. Germline CDR1 reads SEHNR; CDR2 reads FQNEAQ (reference sequence). There are 16 residues in the CDR3. This CDR3 is CASSWTGGSRSYEQYF. The CDR3 DNA reads as TGTGCCAGCAGCTGGACAGGGGGTAGTCGGTCCTACGAGCAGTACTTC.

This clone has just one count. The chain links TRBV3-1 (or the pseudogene TRBV3-2) to TRBJ2-1; 9 bases fit TRBD2. The V segment lost 8 bases and the J segment 2 bases; nucleotides outside the gene matches: 13. Germline CDR1 reads LGHDT; CDR2 reads YNNKEL (reference sequence). The CDR3 length is 17 residues. Here the CDR3 reads CASPKGPRGGTYNEQFF. CDR3 in DNA: TGTGCCAGCCCCAAAGGCCCGCGGGGGGGCACCTACAATGAGCAGTTCTTC.

In its sample, this clone was seen once. The chain employs TRBV5-5 and TRBJ2-7; 7 bases are shared with TRBD1. CDR1 SGHKS and CDR2 YYEKEE come from the germline V gene (reference sequence). There are 15 residues in the CDR3. Trimming took 3 bases from V and 2 from J; bases not matched to a gene: 8. The CDR3 is CASSSGQAPPYEQYF. DNA of the CDR3: TGTGCCAGCAGCTCCGGACAGGCACCCCCCTACGAGCAGTACTTC.

This sequence joins TRBV6-1 and TRBJ2-7; D possibly corresponds to TRBD2 (6 bases). This CDR3 region has 16 residues. Trimming left V 4 bases short and J 1 base short, with 17 bases between. Germline-derived CDR1 and CDR2 are MNHNS and SASEGT. CDR3 protein: CASSALPGDASYEQYF. CDR3 bases: TGTGCCAGCAGTGCTCTCCCGGGGGACGCTTCCTACGAGCAGTACTTC.

The rearrangement uses TRBV7-2 and TRBJ2-5; 8 bases map to TRBD2. CDR1 SGHTA and CDR2 FQGNSA come from the germline V gene. J was trimmed by 5 bases and V by 2 bases; bases with no gene match: 4. The CDR3 contains 14 residues. CDR3 region: CASSLSGSMETQYF. The CDR3 DNA reads TGTGCCAGCAGCTTAAGCGGGAGCATGGAGACCCAGTACTTC.

A single count supports this clone. The chain uses TRBV7-2 and TRBJ2-7; possibly TRBD1 for D (5 bases). Germline V gives CDR1 SGHTA, CDR2 FQGNSA. CDR3 length equals 14 residues. V dropped 1 base and J dropped 1 base, with 8 bases sitting between them. CDR3 in amino acids: CASSLEDTSYEQYF. CDR3 DNA: TGTGCCAGCAGCTTAGAGGACACTTCCTACGAGCAGTACTTC.

J is TRBJ2-2 and V is TRBV7-8; no definite D call. With 5 bases removed from V and 6 bases from J, the gap between germline ends came to 7 bases. This CDR3 contains 12 residues. CDR1 and CDR2 from the germline V gene are SGHVS and FQNEAQ. CDR3 nucleotides: TGTGCCAGCAGCCTAACACCCGGGGAGCTGTTTTTT. It yields the protein CASSLTPGELFF.

The rearrangement links TRBV28 to TRBJ1-5; 8 nucleotides align to TRBD1. The J segment lost 2 bases and the V segment lost 5 bases, leaving 8 bases of the junction unmatched. The CDR3 has 16 residues. Germline V gives CDR1 MDHEN, CDR2 SYDVKM. CDR3: CASSPIPTGGNQPQHF. CDR3 nucleotide sequence: TGTGCCAGCAGTCCTATACCGACAGGGGGCAATCAGCCCCAGCATTTT.

The chain couples TRBV2 to TRBJ1-2, with D unresolved. The CDR3 sequence is 9 residues long. Germline V gives CDR1 SNHLY, CDR2 FYNNEI. V lost 6 bases, J lost 8 bases, and 4 bases lay in between. CDR3 sequence reads: CASRSGYTF. Here the CDR3 DNA reads TGTGCCAGCAGGAGCGGCTACACCTTC.

The chain joins TRBV9 to TRBJ1-4; 9 bases are shared with TRBD1. J gave up 5 bases and V 2 bases, and 16 bases lay outside the gene matches. This CDR3 has 19 residues. CDR1 SGDLS and CDR2 YYNGEE come from the germline V gene. The CDR3 spells CASSVGQGQGTSRNEKLFF. Here the CDR3 DNA reads TGTGCCAGCAGCGTGGGACAGGGTCAGGGGACCTCTCGAAATGAAAAACTGTTTTTT.

The genes are TRBV19 and TRBJ2-7, with D maybe TRBD2 (6 bases). This CDR3 is 14 amino acids long. The germline V gene encodes CDR1 LNHDA and CDR2 SQIVND (reference sequence). V dropped 6 bases and J dropped 1 base, with 13 bases sitting between them. CDR3 amino acids: CASRPRGISYEQYF. DNA for the CDR3: TGTGCCAGTAGACCGCGGGGAATTTCCTACGAGCAGTACTTC.

The CDR3 DNA follows: TGTGCCAGCAGTTACCTGGGGGGGGGCTCCTACGAGCAGTACTTC. This encodes CASSYLGGGSYEQYF. V and J are TRBV6-6 and TRBJ2-7; TRBD2 agrees at 7 bases. This CDR3 has 15 amino acids. Germline CDR1 reads MNHNY; CDR2 reads SVGAGI (reference sequence). J lost 0 bases, V lost 2 bases, and 4 bases had no gene match.

V gene TRBV7-8 combines with J gene TRBJ2-2; 8 bases agree with TRBD1. The germline V gene has CDR1 SGHVS and CDR2 FQNEAQ. CDR3 length: 15 amino acids. With 5 bases clipped from V and 5 bases from J, the junction kept 7 bases outside the gene matches. The CDR3 region is CASSTGQGVTGELFF. The DNA for the CDR3 is TGTGCCAGCAGCACTGGACAGGGAGTGACCGGGGAGCTGTTTTTT.